The T cell receptor (beta chain) under discussion was sequenced for a study of graft-versus-host responses after intestinal transplantation. Overall study: Tacrolimus and steroids were given for three to four years to all recipients after anti-thymocyte globulin induction. The study's findings and limits: Subjects displaying graft-donor T cell macrochimerism possessed elevated graft-versus-host to host-versus-graft clonal ratios inside allografts. Recipient marrow showed GvH clones, some seen first in ileum or blood. Early after transplant, HvG declines were associated with peak levels of circulating GvH clones.

This clone is a singleton in its sample. No antigen is known for it. Clones were sequenced by immunoSEQ multiplex PCR, and TCRdb holds only the in-frame ones, with some missing. The data show 80,000 to 90,000 clones, roughly 92% seen once. The source is a human donor who received an intestinal transplant. The sample here was unstimulated CD4+ T cells sorted from spleen or lymph node cells, taken before intestinal transplant.

CDR3 bases: TGTGCCAGCAGTGCAGACAGGGTTTCCTACGAGCAGTACTTC. This sequence encodes CASSADRVSYEQYF. The V gene is TRBV6-5, the J gene TRBJ2-7; 7 nucleotides agree with TRBD1. After removal of 5 bases from V and 1 base from J, the junction contained 5 bases not matched to a gene. The length of the CDR3 is 14 residues. Per the germline V gene, CDR1 is MNHEY and CDR2 is SVGAGI.